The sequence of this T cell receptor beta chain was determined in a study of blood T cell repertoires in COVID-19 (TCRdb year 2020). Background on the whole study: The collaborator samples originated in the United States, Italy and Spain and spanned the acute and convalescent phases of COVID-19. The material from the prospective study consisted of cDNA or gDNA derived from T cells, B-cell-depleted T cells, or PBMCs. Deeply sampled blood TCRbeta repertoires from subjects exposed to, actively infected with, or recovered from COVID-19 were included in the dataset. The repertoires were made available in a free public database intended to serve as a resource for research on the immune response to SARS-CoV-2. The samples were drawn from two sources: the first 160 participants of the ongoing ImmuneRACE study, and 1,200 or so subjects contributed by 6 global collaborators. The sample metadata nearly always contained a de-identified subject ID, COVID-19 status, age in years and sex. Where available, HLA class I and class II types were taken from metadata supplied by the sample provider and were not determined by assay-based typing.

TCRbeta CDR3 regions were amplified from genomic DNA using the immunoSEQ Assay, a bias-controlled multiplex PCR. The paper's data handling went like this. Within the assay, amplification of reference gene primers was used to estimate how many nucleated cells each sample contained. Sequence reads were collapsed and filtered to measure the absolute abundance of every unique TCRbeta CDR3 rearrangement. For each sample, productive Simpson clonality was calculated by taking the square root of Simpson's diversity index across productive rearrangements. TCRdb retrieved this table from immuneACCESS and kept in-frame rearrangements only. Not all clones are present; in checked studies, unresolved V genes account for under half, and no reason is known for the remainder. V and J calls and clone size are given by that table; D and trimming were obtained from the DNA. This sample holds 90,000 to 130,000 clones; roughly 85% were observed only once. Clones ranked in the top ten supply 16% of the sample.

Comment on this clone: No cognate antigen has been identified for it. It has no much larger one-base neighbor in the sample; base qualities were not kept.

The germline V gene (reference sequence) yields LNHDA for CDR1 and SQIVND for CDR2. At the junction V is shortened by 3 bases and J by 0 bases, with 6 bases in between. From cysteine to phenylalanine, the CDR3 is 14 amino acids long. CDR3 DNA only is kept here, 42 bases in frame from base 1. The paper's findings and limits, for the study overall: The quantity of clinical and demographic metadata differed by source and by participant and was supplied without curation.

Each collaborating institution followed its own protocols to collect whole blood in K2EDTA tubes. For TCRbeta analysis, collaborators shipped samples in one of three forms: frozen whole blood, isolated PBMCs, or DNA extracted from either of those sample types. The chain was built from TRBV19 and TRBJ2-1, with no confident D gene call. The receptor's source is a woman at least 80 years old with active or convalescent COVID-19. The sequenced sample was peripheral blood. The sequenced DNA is TGTGCCAGTAGTATTGCTAACTCCTACAATGAGCAGTTCTTC. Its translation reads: CASSIANSYNEQFF.